The 32 T cell receptor beta chains reported below all come from one sample, sequenced in a study of OX40 agonist ivuxolimab in advanced cancers. Sequencing was performed with immunoSEQ multiplex PCR; in TCRdb, only in-frame clones are kept and a portion is missing. The profile shows tens of thousands of clones, 79% of them singletons. The source was CD4+ or CD8+ T cells sorted from blood, collected in a trial of the OX40 agonist ivuxolimab. The receptors derive from an adult with an advanced solid tumor such as melanoma, head and neck, liver or kidney cancer.

The chain recombines TRBV2 with TRBJ1-2; 11 bases map to TRBD1. The germline gives CDR1 SNHLY, CDR2 FYNNEI. J gave up 7 bases and V 5 bases, and 9 bases lay outside the gene matches. This CDR3 contains 15 residues. CDR3 DNA: TGTGCCAGCAGTCTAACCGGACAGGGGGCGGGTGGCTACACCTTC. This translates into CASSLTGQGAGGYTF.

V is TRBV6-6 and J is TRBJ1-6, with D unclear. Germline-derived CDR1 and CDR2 are MNHNY and SVGAGI (reference sequence). CDR3 length: 15 residues. Trimming cost V 5 bases and J 0 bases, with 8 bases left between them. This CDR3 is CASSRLSSYNSPLHF. CDR3 nucleotides: TGTGCCAGCAGTCGTCTGAGCTCCTATAATTCACCCCTCCACTTT.

This clone occurred a few times. The V call is TRBV27, the J call TRBJ2-2; 11 bases line up with TRBD1. V gave up 3 bases and J gave up 7 bases; unmatched junction bases: 4. The CDR3 runs 15 residues. Per germline, CDR1 MNHEY and CDR2 SMNVEV (reference sequence). As DNA, the CDR3 is TGTGCCAGCAGTTTCGGGACAGGGGGAGTCGGGGAGCTGTTTTTT. Translation gives CASSFGTGGVGELFF.

This chain links TRBV19 with TRBJ2-2; D unclear. In germline, CDR1 is LNHDA, CDR2 SQIVND (reference sequence). The CDR3 length is 14 residues. Trimming took 1 base from V and 7 from J, leaving 10 bases between them. CDR3: CASSIVGSVGELFF. Here the CDR3 DNA reads TGTGCCAGTAGTATAGTTGGGTCGGTCGGGGAGCTGTTTTTT.

This clone was found once. This chain joins TRBV7-9 and TRBJ1-5; 7 bases agree with TRBD1. The CDR3 is made up of 16 amino acids. CDR1 and CDR2 from the germline V gene are SEHNR and FQNEAQ (reference sequence). The trim removed 1 base at V and 1 base at J, leaving 4 bases unmatched. Here the CDR3 reads CASSLDQQGSNQPQHF. CDR3 coding DNA: TGTGCCAGCAGCTTAGATCAACAGGGGAGCAATCAGCCCCAGCATTTT.

For the CDR3, the DNA is TGTGCCAGCACACGGGACTCCTCGTCTGGGGCCAACGTCCTGACTTTC. Translating gives CASTRDSSSGANVLTF. The chain carries TRBV28 and TRBJ2-6, with a possible D match to TRBD2 (6 bases). The germline CDR1 and CDR2 sequences are MDHEN and SYDVKM. The CDR3 runs to 16 residues. Trimming removed 7 bases at V and 1 base at J, with 14 bases between.

V usage is TRBV6-1 and J usage is TRBJ2-7; 7 bases match TRBD1. Per germline, CDR1 MNHNS and CDR2 SASEGT. V lost 2 bases and J lost 2; bases outside the gene matches: 9. This CDR3 has 16 residues. The CDR3 loop reads CASSERPDRAPYEQYF. DNA of the CDR3: TGTGCCAGCAGTGAAAGGCCCGACAGGGCCCCCTACGAGCAGTACTTC.

The rearrangement uses TRBV29-1 and TRBJ1-2, with 10 bases aligning to TRBD1. This CDR3 region has 13 residues. Looked up from germline, CDR1 is SQVTM and CDR2 is ANQGSEA. V lost 7 bases to trimming and J lost 5 bases; unmatched junction nucleotides: 7. CDR3 sequence (DNA): TGCAGCGCCTGGGACAGGGGATATTATGGCTACACCTTC. This codes for CSAWDRGYYGYTF.

This clone occurred once. This sequence joins TRBV30 and TRBJ1-1; 7 bases are a match to TRBD1. The germline gives CDR1 GTSNPN, CDR2 SVGIG (reference sequence). The CDR3 is 14 amino acids. The V segment lost 3 bases and the J segment 2 bases; nucleotides outside the gene matches: 6. CDR3 amino acids: CAWSRTGRNTEAFF. CDR3 coding DNA: TGTGCCTGGAGCCGGACAGGTCGAAACACTGAAGCTTTCTTT.

The chain links TRBV4-2 to TRBJ1-6; D remains ambiguous. V was pared by 0 bases and J by 4 bases, with 7 bases between. This CDR3 comprises 15 residues. The V gene's germline CDR1 is LGHNA and CDR2 YNFKEQ. The CDR3 DNA sequence: TGTGCCAGCAGCCAAGATTCCGGTTATAATTCACCCCTCCACTTT. Its translation is CASSQDSGYNSPLHF.

V usage is TRBV28 and J usage is TRBJ2-7; tentatively, D is TRBD1 (6 bases). Trimming removed 5 bases from V and 2 bases from J, with 10 bases in between. CDR1 MDHEN and CDR2 SYDVKM come from the germline V gene. There are 13 residues in the CDR3. CDR3 sequence reads: CASSLRDTYEQYF. CDR3 in DNA: TGTGCCAGCAGTCTCAGGGACACCTACGAGCAGTACTTC.

The chain employs TRBV28 and TRBJ2-5, with D perhaps TRBD1 (5 bases). The J call could be wrong; TRBJ2-7 is a better fit for the DNA end. Germline CDR1 reads MDHEN; CDR2 reads SYDVKM. This CDR3 region has 13 residues. The CDR3 reads CASLIPGHYEQYF. The DNA for the CDR3 is TGTGCCAGCCTGATTCCAGGGCACTACGAGCAGTACTTC.

The chain couples TRBV19 to TRBJ2-2; 8 nucleotides agree with TRBD1. V lost 5 bases to trimming and J lost 5 bases; unmatched junction nucleotides: 4. Germline CDR1 and CDR2: LNHDA and SQIVND (reference sequence). CDR3 length: 14 residues. CDR3 amino acids: CASSLTGVTGELFF. The DNA for the CDR3 is TGTGCCAGTAGTTTGACAGGGGTAACCGGGGAGCTGTTTTTT.

This sequence joins TRBV10-3 and TRBJ2-1, with TRBD2 matching 11 bases. The CDR3 is made up of 17 amino acids. The junction had 8 bases not matched to a gene; V was cut back by 2 bases and J by 5 bases. Germline CDR1 ENHRY, CDR2 SYGVKD. The CDR3 sequence: CAISELPPSGGNNEQFF. The CDR3 DNA reads TGTGCCATCAGTGAGCTGCCCCCTAGCGGGGGGAACAATGAGCAGTTCTTC.

This sequence joins TRBV2 and TRBJ1-5; D not resolved. CDR3 size: 11 residues. Germline V lookup: CDR1 SNHLY, CDR2 FYNNEI. V was shortened by 3 bases and J by 11 bases, with 8 bases between the two germline ends. The CDR3 here is CASSDQQSQHF. In DNA, the CDR3 is TGTGCCAGCAGTGACCAACAGTCCCAGCATTTT.

This chain links TRBV5-4 with TRBJ1-1, with D tentatively TRBD1 (6 bases). Trimming removed 0 bases at V and 10 bases at J, with 13 bases between. The CDR3 has 13 amino acids. Germline V gene sequence: CDR1 SGHNT, CDR2 YYREEE (reference sequence). This CDR3 reads CASSLEKGGGAFF. The CDR3, as DNA: TGTGCCAGCAGCTTGGAAAAAGGGGGGGGAGCTTTCTTT.

V gene TRBV7-9 combines with J gene TRBJ2-7; maybe TRBD2 (5 bases). CDR3 size: 13 residues. V shed 7 bases and J shed 5 bases, with 15 bases lying between them. From germline, CDR1 is SEHNR and CDR2 FQNEAQ (reference sequence). The CDR3 DNA reads as TGTGCCAGCAACCTAAACGGGGTCCACGAGCAGTACTTC. It specifies CASNLNGVHEQYF.

The gene calls are TRBV6-1 and TRBJ2-5; D may be TRBD1 (6 bases). V gave up 4 bases and J gave up 3 bases, with 15 bases separating them. CDR1 and CDR2 from the germline V gene are MNHNS and SASEGT. The CDR3 is made up of 15 amino acids. CDR3 protein: CASSVSTGFEETQYF. CDR3 DNA: TGTGCCAGCAGTGTGAGTACAGGGTTTGAAGAGACCCAGTACTTC.

The V gene is TRBV5-6, the J gene TRBJ2-2, with TRBD1 identical over 9 bases. CDR1 is SGHDT and CDR2 is YYEEEE in the germline V gene. This CDR3 contains 15 residues. V lost 0 bases and J lost 10; bases outside the gene matches: 7. This CDR3 is CASSLGDRDVEELFF. DNA of the CDR3: TGTGCCAGCAGCTTGGGGGACAGGGATGTCGAGGAGCTGTTTTTT.

J is TRBJ2-1 and V is TRBV9; a weak D match, TRBD1 (5 bases). Germline V CDR1 and CDR2: SGDLS, YYNGEE. V was cut by 0 bases and J by 8 bases, with 12 bases left in between. CDR3 length equals 14 residues. The CDR3 region is CASSVATGQYEQFF. The CDR3 nucleotides are TGTGCCAGCAGCGTAGCTACAGGTCAGTATGAGCAGTTCTTC. Looking up the rest from reference TRBV9 and TRBJ2-1 gives the full variable domain: DSGVTQTPKHLITATGQRVTLRCSPRSGDLSVYWYQQSLDQGLQFLIQYYNGEERAKGNILERFSAQQFPDLHSELNLSSLELGDSALYFCASSVATGQYEQFFGPGTRLTVL.

This clone was detected only a few times. The chain recombines TRBV10-3 with TRBJ2-7; D perhaps matches TRBD2 (6 bases). The germline V gene has CDR1 ENHRY and CDR2 SYGVKD. Deletions cut 2 bases from V and 3 bases from J, with 20 bases between. The CDR3 length is 17 residues. DNA of the CDR3: TGTGCCATCAGTGAGACGGGAAGGCTTCGCGGGGTCTACGAGCAGTACTTC. It specifies CAISETGRLRGVYEQYF.

The sample holds a few counts of this clone. The chain couples TRBV10-3 to TRBJ2-3; D gene unclear. The ends were cut back, 6 bases at V and 2 bases at J, with 9 bases in the middle. The CDR3 covers 13 residues. Germline V gene data show CDR1 as ENHRY and CDR2 as SYGVKD. For the CDR3, the DNA is TGTGCCATCAGGGGCGACAACACAGATACGCAGTATTTT. Translated: CAIRGDNTDTQYF.

This rearrangement joins TRBV5-4 to TRBJ1-2; TRBD1 aligns across 7 bases. The junction had 7 bases not matched to a gene; V was cut back by 0 bases and J by 2 bases. The CDR3 is made up of 16 amino acids. Germline V gene lookup returns CDR1 SGHNT and CDR2 YYREEE (reference sequence). The chain's CDR3 is CASSLVGRGLNYGYTF. The CDR3 DNA follows: TGTGCCAGCAGCTTGGTCGGCAGGGGGTTGAACTATGGCTACACCTTC. Looking up the rest from reference TRBV5-4 and TRBJ1-2 gives the full variable domain: ETGVTQSPTHLIKTRGQQVTLRCSSQSGHNTVSWYQQALGQGPQFIFQYYREEENGRGNFPPRFSGLQFPNYSSELNVNALELDDSALYLCASSLVGRGLNYGYTFGSGTRLTVV.

This CDR3 is CASSSTGEKLFF. In DNA, the CDR3 is TGTGCCAGCAGCTCGACAGGGGAAAAACTGTTTTTT. V is TRBV7-8 and J is TRBJ1-4; 7 nucleotides align to TRBD1. After removal of 4 bases from V and 8 bases from J, the junction contained 1 base not matched to a gene. There are 12 residues in the CDR3. The germline gives CDR1 SGHVS, CDR2 FQNEAQ.

The chain is built from TRBV6-1 and TRBJ1-2; the match to TRBD1 covers 9 bases. There are 15 residues in the CDR3. Germline V gene data show CDR1 as MNHNS and CDR2 as SASEGT. The V and J ends lost 2 bases and 4 bases, in that order; junction bases with no gene match: 5. CDR3 amino acids: CASSESRQGGYGYTF. As DNA, the CDR3 is TGTGCCAGCAGTGAAAGTCGACAGGGGGGCTATGGCTACACCTTC.

This clone was observed a few times. The junction departs from the called germline gene at one end, perhaps through a read error. The chain recombines TRBV2 with TRBJ1-5, with a weak D call TRBD1 (6 bases). Germline CDR1 SNHLY, CDR2 FYNNEI. This CDR3 spans 14 amino acids. CDR3 amino acids: CASREDRLNQPQHF. DNA of the CDR3: TGTGCCAGCAGGGAAGACAGGTTAAATCAGCCCCAGCATTTT. The whole variable domain, filled in from reference TRBV2 and TRBJ1-5, reads EPEVTQTPSHQVTQMGQEVILRCVPISNHLYFYWYRQILGQKVEFLVSFYNNEISEKSEIFDDQFSVERPDGSNFTLKIRSTKLEDSAMYFCASREDRLNQPQHFGDGTRLSIL.

The chain carries TRBV5-5 and TRBJ2-3, with TRBD1 as a possible D gene (6 bases). V lost 0 bases, J lost 6 bases, and 14 bases lay in between. Per the germline V gene, CDR1 is SGHKS and CDR2 is YYEKEE (reference sequence). CDR3 length: 15 amino acids. This CDR3 is CASSLEQGPVDTQYF. DNA of the CDR3: TGTGCCAGCAGCTTGGAACAGGGTCCGGTGGATACGCAGTATTTT.

This clone came up once. V usage is TRBV7-8 and J usage is TRBJ2-1; 7 positions match TRBD1. J lost 5 bases, V lost 1 base, and 8 bases had no gene match. The CDR3 runs 16 residues. CDR1 is SGHVS and CDR2 is FQNEAQ in the germline V gene. CDR3 in DNA: TGTGCCAGCAGCTTAGGGTCCGGGACAGATGACAATGAGCAGTTCTTC. Translating gives CASSLGSGTDDNEQFF.

The chain links TRBV12-5 to TRBJ2-1; 7 bases agree with TRBD1. Per the germline V gene, CDR1 is LGHNT and CDR2 is FRNRAP. The ends lost 7 bases at V and 4 bases at J; junction bases unmatched: 7. The length of the CDR3 is 14 residues. The DNA of the CDR3 is TGTGCTAGTGCCTGGCCGGGACAGTACAATGAGCAGTTCTTC. The encoded protein is CASAWPGQYNEQFF. The whole variable domain, remainder taken from reference TRBV12-5 and TRBJ2-1, is DARVTQTPRHKVTEMGQEVTMRCQPILGHNTVFWYRQTMMQGLELLAYFRNRAPLDDSGMPKDRFSAEMPDATLATLKIQPSEPRDSAVYFCASAWPGQYNEQFFGPGTRLTVL.

The chain has TRBV13 and TRBJ2-7, with D possibly being TRBD1 (6 bases). Germline CDR1 and CDR2: PRHDT and FYEKMQ (reference sequence). The V gene lost 6 bases and the J gene lost 2 bases, with 11 bases spanning the gap. This CDR3 has 13 amino acids. The CDR3 DNA sequence: TGTGCCAGCAGGAGACAGGCTGCCTACGAGCAGTACTTC. This gives the protein CASRRQAAYEQYF.

The chain employs TRBV27 and TRBJ2-3, with D maybe TRBD1 (6 bases). CDR1 and CDR2 from the germline V gene are MNHEY and SMNVEV (reference sequence). Trimming removed 6 bases at V and 0 bases at J, with 10 bases between. This CDR3 is 14 amino acids long. This chain's CDR3 is CASRWDISTDTQYF. Written as DNA, the CDR3 is TGTGCCAGCAGGTGGGACATTAGCACAGATACGCAGTATTTT.

This clone was seen more than once but under ten times. The chain combines TRBV4-1 with TRBJ1-5; 7 nucleotides match TRBD1. The J segment lost 7 bases and the V segment lost 1 base, leaving 13 bases of the junction unmatched. There are 17 residues in the CDR3. Germline V gives CDR1 MGHRA, CDR2 YSYEKL. The CDR3 reads CASSQGPTGASGQPQHF. The CDR3 coding sequence is TGCGCCAGCAGCCAAGGACCCACAGGGGCCTCGGGACAGCCCCAGCATTTT.